The next 7 T cell receptor beta chains were all read from a single sample in a study of T cells in Graves' hyperthyroidism and ophthalmopathy. The CDR3 regions of TCR beta were amplified from RNA transcripts. TCR CDR3 underwent first-round RT-PCR with the HTBI primer set. TCRdb reanalysed the multiplex PCR reads using MiXCR and keeps one entry per CDR3 protein. The sample includes a few hundred thousand distinct CDR3 sequences, about 43% seen only once; the top ten take approximately 7.5%. Material for sequencing was peripheral blood or thyroid tissue (not recorded which). Every receptor here comes from a woman aged 18-29 years with Graves' hyperthyroidism.

The V call is TRBV19, the J call TRBJ2-5, with 10 positions matching TRBD2. With the DNA end fitting TRBJ2-1 better, the J assignment may be wrong. This CDR3 region has 15 residues. Germline V lookup: CDR1 LNHDA, CDR2 SQIVND (reference sequence). The CDR3 nucleotides read TGTGCCAGTAGGAGAACCCCTAGCGGGAGAAGTGAGCAGTTCTTC. It specifies CASRRTPSGRSEQFF.

This clonotype was observed a few times. V gene TRBV11-3 combines with J gene TRBJ2-2; 11 positions match TRBD2. Per the germline V gene, CDR1 is SGHNT and CDR2 is YENEEA. This CDR3 comprises 15 residues. The ends lost 5 bases at V and 5 bases at J; junction bases unmatched: 4. CDR3 nucleotide sequence: TGTGCCAGCAGCCCGCGACTAGCGGGAACCGGGGAGCTGTTTTTT. It translates to CASSPRLAGTGELFF.

This rearrangement joins TRBV10-2 to TRBJ1-2; D perhaps matches TRBD1 (6 bases). Trimming stripped 3 bases from V and 8 bases from J, with 13 bases between. Germline assignment: CDR1 WSHSY and CDR2 SAAADI. The CDR3 has 13 residues. CDR3 DNA sequence: TGCGCCAGCAGTGATCGACAGGCAAGCGGCTACACCTTC. This codes for CASSDRQASGYTF.

The chain uses TRBV7-2 and TRBJ2-5, with 8 bases aligning to TRBD1. Trimming removed 0 bases from V and 1 base from J; junction bases left unmatched: 4. The CDR3 covers 16 residues. Per germline, CDR1 SGHTA and CDR2 FQGNSA. The CDR3 nucleotides read TGTGCCAGCAGCTTAGCGGGGACAGGCCTCCAAGAGACCCAGTACTTC. As protein: CASSLAGTGLQETQYF.

This clonotype was seen many times. The chain has TRBV5-1 and TRBJ2-7; the match to TRBD2 covers 13 bases. V was clipped by 0 bases and J by 3 bases; unmatched bases: 12. The germline gives CDR1 SGHRS, CDR2 YFSETQ. This CDR3 spans 19 amino acids. In DNA, the CDR3 is TGCGCCAGCAGCTTGGGCGGGACTAGCGGGACCCAAATCGACTACGAGCAGTACTTC. Translating gives CASSLGGTSGTQIDYEQYF.

To note about this clonotype: A single base separates this from a much larger clone, so it may be a read error. The gene calls are TRBV7-2 and TRBJ2-5, with D possibly being TRBD1 (6 bases). Germline V lookup: CDR1 SGHTA, CDR2 FQGNSA. There are 16 residues in the CDR3. Trimming removed 1 base from V and 0 bases from J, with 12 bases in between. CDR3 sequence: CASSLEGHSYQETQYF. The CDR3 nucleotides are TGTGCCAGCAGCTTAGAGGGACATTCGTACCAAGAGACCCAGTACTTC.

This clonotype was detected ten times or more. This chain connects TRBV12-3 or TRBV12-4 to TRBJ2-7; D unresolved. V was trimmed by 6 bases and J by 3 bases, leaving 9 bases between them. This CDR3 is 12 amino acids long. CDR3 amino acids: CASSFLSYEQYF. The CDR3 nucleotides are TGTGCCAGCAGCTTCCTCAGCTACGAGCAGTACTTC.